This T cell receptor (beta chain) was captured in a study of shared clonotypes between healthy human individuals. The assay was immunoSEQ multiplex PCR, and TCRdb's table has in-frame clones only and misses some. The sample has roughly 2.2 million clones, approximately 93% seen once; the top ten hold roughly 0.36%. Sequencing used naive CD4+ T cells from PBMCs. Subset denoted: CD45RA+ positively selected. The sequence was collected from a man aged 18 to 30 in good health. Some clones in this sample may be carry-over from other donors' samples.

The CDR3 bases are TGCGCCAGCAGCCCAACGGGGACAGGGGAAGGTGAGCAGTACTTC. Its translation is CASSPTGTGEGEQYF. The V call is TRBV5-1, the J call TRBJ2-7, with 10 bases fitting TRBD1. The CDR3 is 15 residues long. In germline, CDR1 is SGHRS, CDR2 YFSETQ. After removal of 4 bases from V and 7 bases from J, the junction contained 11 bases not matched to a gene.